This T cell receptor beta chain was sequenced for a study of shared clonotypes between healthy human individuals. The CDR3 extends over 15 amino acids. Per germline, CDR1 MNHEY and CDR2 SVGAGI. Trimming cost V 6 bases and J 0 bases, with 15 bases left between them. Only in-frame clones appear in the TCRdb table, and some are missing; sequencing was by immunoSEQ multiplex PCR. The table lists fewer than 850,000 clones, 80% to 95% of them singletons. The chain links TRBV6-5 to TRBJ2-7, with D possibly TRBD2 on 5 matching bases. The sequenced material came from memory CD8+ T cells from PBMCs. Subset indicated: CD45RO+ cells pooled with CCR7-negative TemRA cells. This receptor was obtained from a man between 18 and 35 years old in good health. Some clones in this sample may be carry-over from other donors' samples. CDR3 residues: CASSPTGLTSYEQYF. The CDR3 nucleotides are TGTGCCAGCAGCCCTACCGGACTTACCTCCTACGAGCAGTACTTC.